The 22 T cell receptor beta chains presented below share a single source sample, sequenced in a study of cytomegalovirus exposure and HLA in healthy donors (dated by TCRdb to 2017 to 2019). The library was generated by the immunoSEQ multiplex PCR assay. For the multiplex PCR, a mixture combining 60 forward primers for TCR Vbeta segments and 13 reverse primers for TCR Jbeta segments was used. The table was pulled from immuneACCESS by TCRdb, which kept in-frame rearrangements only. Such tables lose some clones; where checked, under half of the loss comes from unresolved V genes, and the rest has no known cause. The sample table holds roughly 200,000 clones, of which around 79% were seen once. Together, the top ten hold 3.5% to 5% of the sample. Sequences were obtained from PBMCs. Receptors originate from a woman aged 25 to 39 in good health and CMV-seropositive.

The chain combines TRBV19 with TRBJ1-2, with D maybe TRBD1 (5 bases). V lost 4 bases and J 2 bases, leaving 14 bases between the germline ends. This CDR3 contains 15 residues. Germline V gene lookup returns CDR1 LNHDA and CDR2 SQIVND (reference sequence). The CDR3 region is CASSTFSTENYGYTF. In DNA form, the CDR3 reads TGTGCCAGTAGTACCTTTTCGACAGAAAACTATGGCTACACCTTC.

This clone was seen a few times. One end of the junction fails to match germline, which may point to a read error. The chain is built from TRBV9 and TRBJ2-7; 9 nucleotides line up with TRBD2. CDR1 is SGDLS and CDR2 is YYNGEE in the germline V gene. The CDR3 is 13 amino acids. This chain's CDR3 is CASSVAGDYEQYF. CDR3 DNA sequence: TGTGCCAGCAGTGTAGCGGGGGACTACGAGCAGTACTTC.

The V gene is TRBV7-8, the J gene TRBJ2-1; 7 bases fit TRBD1. The CDR3 consists of 12 residues. V was pared by 5 bases and J by 8 bases, with 3 bases of the junction left unmatched. Looked up from germline, CDR1 is SGHVS and CDR2 is FQNEAQ. The CDR3 region is CASSPTGHEQFF. The CDR3 DNA reads TGTGCCAGCAGCCCGACAGGGCATGAGCAGTTCTTC.

This clone was found a few times. The chain employs TRBV5-1 and TRBJ2-3; D might be TRBD2 (6 bases). Germline CDR1 reads SGHRS; CDR2 reads YFSETQ. With 3 bases removed from V and 1 base from J, the gap between germline ends came to 9 bases. The CDR3 loop spans 14 amino acids. CDR3 amino acids: CASSYGLRTDTQYF. CDR3 in DNA: TGCGCCAGCAGCTATGGACTACGCACAGATACGCAGTATTTT.

The J gene is TRBJ2-3, the V gene TRBV27; 12 bases match TRBD1. The CDR3 spans 16 residues. From germline, CDR1 is MNHEY and CDR2 SMNVEV (reference sequence). The J segment lost 6 bases and the V segment lost 7 bases, leaving 11 bases of the junction unmatched. CDR3 nucleotides: TGTGCCAGCAAGATGCCGGGACAGGGGGCGAGGGATACGCAGTATTTT. Its translation is CASKMPGQGARDTQYF.

The V and J genes are TRBV4-1 and TRBJ2-3; TRBD2 matches 16 bases. The junction had 8 bases not matched to a gene; V was cut back by 6 bases and J by 2 bases. The CDR3 sequence is 18 residues long. Per the germline V gene, CDR1 is MGHRA and CDR2 is YSYEKL. The CDR3 coding sequence is TGCGCCAGCAGGGGGGGACTAGCGGGGGGGTTCGACACAGATACGCAGTATTTT. It is translated as CASRGGLAGGFDTDTQYF.

The DNA for the CDR3 is TGTGCCAGCAGTATACAGGCTGCCTACAATGAGCAGTTCTTC. It codes for CASSIQAAYNEQFF. This sequence joins TRBV27 and TRBJ2-1; D is perhaps TRBD1 (5 bases). Trimming left V 5 bases short and J 2 bases short, with 10 bases between. The CDR3 is 14 residues long. Looked up from germline, CDR1 is MNHEY and CDR2 is SMNVEV (reference sequence).

This clone came up once. The CDR3 loop is CASSSTGDGTQYF. The CDR3 nucleotides are TGTGCCAGCAGCTCTACAGGGGACGGGACCCAGTACTTC. The chain couples TRBV11-3 to TRBJ2-5, with 7 bases matching TRBD1. V was clipped by 4 bases and J by 7 bases; unmatched bases: 6. Germline V gene lookup returns CDR1 SGHNT and CDR2 YENEEA. The CDR3 totals 13 residues.

Of note for this clone: A read error may account for a junction end that differs from germline. The chain couples TRBV10-3 to TRBJ2-7, with 7 bases lining up with TRBD1. There are 13 residues in the CDR3. The V gene's germline CDR1 is ENHRY and CDR2 SYGVKD. The CDR3 DNA sequence: TGTGCTATCAGTGCGACAGGGCCCCACGAGCAGTACTTC. Protein sequence: CAISATGPHEQYF.

The V call is TRBV9, the J call TRBJ2-1; 7 bases map to TRBD2. The germline gives CDR1 SGDLS, CDR2 YYNGEE. After removal of 4 bases from V and 0 bases from J, the junction contained 10 bases not matched to a gene. CDR3 length: 17 amino acids. CDR3 DNA: TGTGCCAGCAGCCTCTCGTCTAGCGGAGGCTCCTACAATGAGCAGTTCTTC. Translation gives CASSLSSSGGSYNEQFF.

The J gene is TRBJ1-5, the V gene TRBV5-4; no definite D call. The CDR3 has 12 residues. Germline CDR1 is SGHNT and CDR2 is YYREEE (reference sequence). V gave up 1 base and J gave up 3 bases, with 2 bases separating them. CDR3 nucleotides: TGTGCCAGCAGCTTGCACAATCAGCCCCAGCATTTT. It specifies CASSLHNQPQHF. Combining the CDR3 with reference TRBV5-4 and TRBJ1-5 gives the whole variable domain ETGVTQSPTHLIKTRGQQVTLRCSSQSGHNTVSWYQQALGQGPQFIFQYYREEENGRGNFPPRFSGLQFPNYSSELNVNALELDDSALYLCASSLHNQPQHFGDGTRLSIL.

This clone was detected once. This chain joins TRBV18 and TRBJ1-5; D is uncertain. Germline V gene data show CDR1 as KGHSH and CDR2 as LQKENI. This CDR3 has 15 amino acids. V was clipped by 3 bases and J by 5 bases, with 14 bases between them. CDR3 sequence reads: CASSPAGSGYQPQHF. Here the CDR3 DNA reads TGTGCCAGCTCACCCGCCGGGTCGGGGTATCAGCCCCAGCATTTT. Based on the CDR3 plus reference TRBV18 and TRBJ1-5, the full variable domain is NAGVMQNPRHLVRRRGQEARLRCSPMKGHSHVYWYRQLPEEGLKFMVYLQKENIIDESGMPKERFSAEFPKEGPSILRIQQVVRGDSAAYFCASSPAGSGYQPQHFGDGTRLSIL.

The genes are TRBV15 and TRBJ1-5; no reliable D call. CDR1 is LNHNV and CDR2 is YYDKDF in the germline V gene (reference sequence). Trimming left V 0 bases short and J 4 bases short, with 10 bases between. The CDR3 contains 15 residues. The CDR3: CATSRDLALNQPQHF. CDR3 nucleotide sequence: TGTGCCACCAGCAGAGATCTAGCCCTGAATCAGCCCCAGCATTTT.

The rearrangement links TRBV6-5 to TRBJ2-1; the D gene is possibly TRBD2 (6 bases). Germline V gene data show CDR1 as MNHEY and CDR2 as SVGAGI. The CDR3 has 15 amino acids. V lost 5 bases, J lost 3 bases, and 14 bases lay in between. CDR3 region: CASSHTGEYYNEQFF. Written as DNA, the CDR3 is TGTGCCAGCAGTCATACGGGGGAATACTACAATGAGCAGTTCTTC.

The rearrangement joins TRBV18 to TRBJ2-1; 12 bases agree with TRBD1. Germline CDR1 and CDR2: KGHSH and LQKENI. CDR3 length: 16 residues. J was trimmed by 16 bases and V by 5 bases; bases with no gene match: 18. Here the CDR3 reads CASSAGQGAQSPRGFF. The CDR3 DNA is TGTGCCAGCTCAGCGGGACAGGGGGCGCAATCCCCAAGAGGTTTCTTC.

The V and J genes are TRBV5-4 and TRBJ2-3; 8 bases line up with TRBD1. Germline CDR1 SGHNT, CDR2 YYREEE (reference sequence). The trim removed 0 bases at V and 6 bases at J, leaving 9 bases unmatched. The length of the CDR3 is 16 residues. CDR3 bases: TGTGCCAGCAGCTTGGAGTCGGCAGGGGGCATGGATACGCAGTATTTT. Protein product: CASSLESAGGMDTQYF.

The chain couples TRBV2 to TRBJ2-7, with 7 bases matching TRBD1. With V trimmed by 10 bases and J by 0 bases, 12 bases remained unmatched. This CDR3 is built from 15 residues. Germline V gene data show CDR1 as SNHLY and CDR2 as FYNNEI. The CDR3 nucleotides are TGTGCCACCATCCTGGACAGGCGCAGCTCCTACGAGCAGTACTTC. Protein sequence: CATILDRRSSYEQYF.

This sequence joins TRBV7-8 and TRBJ2-7; D is unresolved. Trimming removed 4 bases from V and 0 bases from J, with 22 bases in between. Germline V lookup: CDR1 SGHVS, CDR2 FQNEAQ. CDR3 length: 18 amino acids. The CDR3 region has the DNA TGTGCCAGCAGCTATATTAGTATTTCTAGTGGCGCCTCCTACGAGCAGTACTTC. Encoded protein: CASSYISISSGASYEQYF.

The chain uses TRBV5-1 and TRBJ2-5, with TRBD2 identical over 8 bases. Germline V CDR1 and CDR2: SGHRS, YFSETQ. The CDR3 loop spans 15 amino acids. V trimming: 0 bases; J trimming: 4 bases; junction bases outside the gene matches: 5. The CDR3: CASSLEGSGGETQYF. In DNA form, the CDR3 reads TGCGCCAGCAGCTTGGAAGGGAGCGGGGGAGAGACCCAGTACTTC.

The V and J genes are TRBV11-3 and TRBJ2-3, with D perhaps matching TRBD2 (5 bases). V shed 5 bases and J shed 2 bases, with 17 bases lying between them. CDR1 is SGHNT and CDR2 is YENEEA in the germline V gene. The CDR3 has 16 amino acids. The CDR3 nucleotides read TGTGCCAGCAGCCCCGCCCGGGGATTACCCACAGATACGCAGTATTTT. Protein sequence: CASSPARGLPTDTQYF.

The V and J genes are TRBV15 and TRBJ2-3; D ambiguous. The V end lost 2 bases, the J end lost 3 bases, and 6 bases lay between the germline ends. This CDR3 region has 13 residues. Germline CDR1 reads LNHNV; CDR2 reads YYDKDF (reference sequence). The CDR3 loop is CATSRFRTDTQYF. The CDR3 nucleotides are TGTGCCACCAGCAGATTTCGGACAGATACGCAGTATTTT.

CDR3 protein: CASSNLLELRTDTQYF. CDR3 nucleotide sequence: TGTGCCAGCAGTAACCTCTTAGAGCTCAGGACAGATACGCAGTATTTT. The chain recombines TRBV27 with TRBJ2-3; unclear D gene. The germline V and J ends were trimmed by 5 bases and 3 bases, with 18 bases remaining between them. CDR3 size: 16 residues. CDR1 is MNHEY and CDR2 is SMNVEV in the germline V gene (reference sequence).